This T cell receptor (beta chain) was identified during a study of breast tumors, draining lymph nodes, adjacent tissues. Findings of the study overall: Compared with basal-like, luminal-like tumors shared significantly more repertoire with nontumor tissue. The lymph node origin of tumor T cells was framed as consistent with a hypothesis, not demonstrated. Compared with lymph nodes, tumors were less diverse; compared with nontumor tissue, more. The data were judged consistent with most tumor T cells coming from lymph node and expanding in tumor.

Of note for this clonotype: What it binds is not known. This may be a read error, as it is one base from a much larger clone.

CDR1 GTSNPN and CDR2 SVGIG come from the germline V gene (reference sequence). The V segment lost 6 bases and the J segment 3 bases; nucleotides outside the gene matches: 4. The CDR3 sequence is 13 residues long. Axillary draining lymph nodes of breast cancer patients supplied the node samples. TCRdb reprocessed the multiplex PCR reads via MiXCR and lists one record per CDR3 protein. The table has approximately 130,000 distinct CDR3 sequences, 21% seen once. The sequence came from a female donor with breast cancer. Some clones in this sample may be carry-over from other donors' samples. The V and J genes are TRBV30 and TRBJ2-7, with 11 bases fitting TRBD2. The sample was axillary lymph node tissue. CDR3 residues: CACTGTSGYEQYF. CDR3 in DNA: TGTGCCTGTACCGGGACTAGCGGCTACGAGCAGTACTTC.